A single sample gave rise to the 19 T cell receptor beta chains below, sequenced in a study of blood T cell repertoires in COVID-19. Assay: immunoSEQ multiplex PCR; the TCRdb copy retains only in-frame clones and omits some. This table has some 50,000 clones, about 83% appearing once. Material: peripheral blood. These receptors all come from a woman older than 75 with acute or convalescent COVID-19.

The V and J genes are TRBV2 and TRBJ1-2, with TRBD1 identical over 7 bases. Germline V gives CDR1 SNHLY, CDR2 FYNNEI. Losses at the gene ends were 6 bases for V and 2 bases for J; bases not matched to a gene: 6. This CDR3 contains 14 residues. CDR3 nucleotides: TGTGCCAGCAGGGGGATGGGACAGAACTATGGCTACACCTTC. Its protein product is CASRGMGQNYGYTF.

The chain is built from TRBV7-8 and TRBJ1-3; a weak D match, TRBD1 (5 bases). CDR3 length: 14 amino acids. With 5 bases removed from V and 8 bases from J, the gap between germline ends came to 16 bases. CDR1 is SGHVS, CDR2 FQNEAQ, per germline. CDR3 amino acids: CASSRQGGLDTIYF. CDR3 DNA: TGTGCCAGCAGCCGTCAGGGTGGTCTGGACACCATATATTTT.

CDR3 sequence reads: CSASSRNEQFF. CDR3 bases: TGCAGTGCTAGTTCTCGCAATGAGCAGTTCTTC. The V gene is TRBV20-1, the J gene TRBJ2-1; D ambiguous. The V gene lost 3 bases and the J gene lost 6 bases, with 6 bases spanning the gap. Per germline, CDR1 DFQATT and CDR2 SNEGSKA (reference sequence). This CDR3 is built from 11 residues.

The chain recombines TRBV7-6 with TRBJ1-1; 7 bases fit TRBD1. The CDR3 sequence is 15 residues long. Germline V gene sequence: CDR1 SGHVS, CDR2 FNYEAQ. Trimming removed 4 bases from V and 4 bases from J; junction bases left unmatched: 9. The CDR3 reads CASSSGGRGGTEAFF. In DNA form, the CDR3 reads TGTGCCAGCAGCTCAGGGGGTCGGGGCGGCACTGAAGCTTTCTTT.

This chain's CDR3 is CASSYSPGGSYNEQFF. The CDR3 nucleotides are TGTGCCAGCAGTTACTCTCCGGGGGGCTCCTACAATGAGCAGTTCTTC. The gene calls are TRBV6-5 and TRBJ2-1; TRBD2 matches at 7 bases. This CDR3 has 16 amino acids. With 0 bases clipped from V and 0 bases from J, the junction kept 2 bases outside the gene matches. Germline V gene lookup returns CDR1 MNHEY and CDR2 SVGAGI.

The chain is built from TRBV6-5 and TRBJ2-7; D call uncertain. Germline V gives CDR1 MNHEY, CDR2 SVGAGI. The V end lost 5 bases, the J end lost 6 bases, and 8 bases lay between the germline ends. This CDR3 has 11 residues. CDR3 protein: CASSLQSEQYF. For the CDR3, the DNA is TGTGCCAGCAGTCTACAGTCCGAGCAGTACTTC.

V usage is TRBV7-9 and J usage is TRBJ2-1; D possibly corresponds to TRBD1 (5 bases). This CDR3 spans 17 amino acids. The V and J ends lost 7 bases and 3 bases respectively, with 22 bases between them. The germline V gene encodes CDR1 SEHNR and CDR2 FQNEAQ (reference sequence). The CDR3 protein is CASTLRGTAKGYNEQFF. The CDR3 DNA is TGTGCCAGCACCCTAAGGGGTACAGCCAAGGGCTACAATGAGCAGTTCTTC.

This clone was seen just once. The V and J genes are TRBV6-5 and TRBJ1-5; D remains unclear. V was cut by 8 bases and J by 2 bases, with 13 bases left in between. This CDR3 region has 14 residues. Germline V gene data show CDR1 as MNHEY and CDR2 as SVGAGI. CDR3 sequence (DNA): TGTGCCAGCCAGCTTGGCGGGGGCAATCAGCCCCAGCATTTT. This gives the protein CASQLGGGNQPQHF.

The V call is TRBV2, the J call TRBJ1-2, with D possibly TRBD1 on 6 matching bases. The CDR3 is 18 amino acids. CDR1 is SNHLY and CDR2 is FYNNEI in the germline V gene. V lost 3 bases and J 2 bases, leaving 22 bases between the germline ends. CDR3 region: CASSDRKPGQRPNYGYTF. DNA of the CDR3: TGTGCCAGCAGTGACCGGAAACCGGGACAAAGACCCAACTATGGCTACACCTTC.

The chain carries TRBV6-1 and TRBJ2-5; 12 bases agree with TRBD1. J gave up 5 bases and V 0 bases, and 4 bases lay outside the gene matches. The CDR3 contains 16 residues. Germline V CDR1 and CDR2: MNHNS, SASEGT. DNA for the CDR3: TGTGCCAGCAGTGAAGCGTGGGACAGGGGGCAGGAGACCCAGTACTTC. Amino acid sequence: CASSEAWDRGQETQYF.

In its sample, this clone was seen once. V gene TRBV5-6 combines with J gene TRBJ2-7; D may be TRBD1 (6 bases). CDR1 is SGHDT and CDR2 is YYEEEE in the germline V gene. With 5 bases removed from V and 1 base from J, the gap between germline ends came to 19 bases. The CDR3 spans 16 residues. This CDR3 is CASSNARVGGSYEQYF. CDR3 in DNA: TGTGCCAGCAGTAATGCCAGGGTAGGGGGATCCTACGAGCAGTACTTC.

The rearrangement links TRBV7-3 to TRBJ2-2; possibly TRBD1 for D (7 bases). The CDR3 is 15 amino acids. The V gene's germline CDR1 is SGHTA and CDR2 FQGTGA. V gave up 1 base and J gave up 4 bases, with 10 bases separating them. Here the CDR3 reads CASSLRQGGTGELFF. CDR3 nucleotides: TGTGCCAGCAGCTTAAGACAGGGAGGCACCGGGGAGCTGTTTTTT.

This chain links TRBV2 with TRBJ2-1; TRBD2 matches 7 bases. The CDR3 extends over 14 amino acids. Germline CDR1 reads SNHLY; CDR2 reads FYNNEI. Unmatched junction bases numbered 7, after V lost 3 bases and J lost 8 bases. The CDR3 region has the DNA TGTGCCAGCAGTGACAGACGACTAGCTGATGAGCAGTTCTTC. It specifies CASSDRRLADEQFF.

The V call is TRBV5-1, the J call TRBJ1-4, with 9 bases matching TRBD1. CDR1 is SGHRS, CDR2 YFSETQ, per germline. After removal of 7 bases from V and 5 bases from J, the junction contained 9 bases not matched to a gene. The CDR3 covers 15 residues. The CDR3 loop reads CASFKNGTGNEKLFF. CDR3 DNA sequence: TGCGCCAGCTTTAAAAACGGGACAGGGAATGAAAAACTGTTTTTT.

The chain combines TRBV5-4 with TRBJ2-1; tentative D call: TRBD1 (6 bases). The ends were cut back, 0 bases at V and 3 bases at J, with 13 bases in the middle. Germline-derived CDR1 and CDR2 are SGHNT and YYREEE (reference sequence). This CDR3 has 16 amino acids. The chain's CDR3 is CASSLDGLQGYNEQFF. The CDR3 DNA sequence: TGTGCCAGCAGCTTGGACGGGTTACAGGGCTACAATGAGCAGTTCTTC.

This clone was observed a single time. The CDR3 DNA reads as TGTGCCAGCTTGCCGGGACTAGCCTCAGATACGCAGTATTTT. Translation gives CASLPGLASDTQYF. V is TRBV7-2 and J is TRBJ2-3, with TRBD2 identical over 9 bases. The J segment lost 4 bases and the V segment lost 8 bases, leaving 7 bases of the junction unmatched. The CDR3 spans 14 residues. CDR1 is SGHTA, CDR2 FQGNSA, per germline.

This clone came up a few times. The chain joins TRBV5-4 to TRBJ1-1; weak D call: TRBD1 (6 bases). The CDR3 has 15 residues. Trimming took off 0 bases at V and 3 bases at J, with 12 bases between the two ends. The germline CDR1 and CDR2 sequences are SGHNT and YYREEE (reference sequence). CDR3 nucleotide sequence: TGTGCCAGCAGCTTGGTGGGGGGGGCGGACACTGAAGCTTTCTTT. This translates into CASSLVGGADTEAFF. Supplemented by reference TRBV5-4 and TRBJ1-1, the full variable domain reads ETGVTQSPTHLIKTRGQQVTLRCSSQSGHNTVSWYQQALGQGPQFIFQYYREEENGRGNFPPRFSGLQFPNYSSELNVNALELDDSALYLCASSLVGGADTEAFFGQGTRLTVV.

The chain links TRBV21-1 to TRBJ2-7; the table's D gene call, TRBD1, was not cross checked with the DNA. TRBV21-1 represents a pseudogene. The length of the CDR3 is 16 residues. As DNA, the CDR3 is TGTGCCAGCAGCAAAGTCGGCAGGGGGCGAGAGTACGAGCAGTACTTC. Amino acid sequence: CASSKVGRGREYEQYF.

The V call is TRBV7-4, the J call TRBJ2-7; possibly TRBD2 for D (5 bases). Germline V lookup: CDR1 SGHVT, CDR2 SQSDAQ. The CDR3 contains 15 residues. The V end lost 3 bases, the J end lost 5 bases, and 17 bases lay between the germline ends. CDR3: CASSLLPGSGNEQYF. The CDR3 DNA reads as TGTGCCAGCAGCTTGCTTCCGGGATCCGGCAACGAGCAGTACTTC.